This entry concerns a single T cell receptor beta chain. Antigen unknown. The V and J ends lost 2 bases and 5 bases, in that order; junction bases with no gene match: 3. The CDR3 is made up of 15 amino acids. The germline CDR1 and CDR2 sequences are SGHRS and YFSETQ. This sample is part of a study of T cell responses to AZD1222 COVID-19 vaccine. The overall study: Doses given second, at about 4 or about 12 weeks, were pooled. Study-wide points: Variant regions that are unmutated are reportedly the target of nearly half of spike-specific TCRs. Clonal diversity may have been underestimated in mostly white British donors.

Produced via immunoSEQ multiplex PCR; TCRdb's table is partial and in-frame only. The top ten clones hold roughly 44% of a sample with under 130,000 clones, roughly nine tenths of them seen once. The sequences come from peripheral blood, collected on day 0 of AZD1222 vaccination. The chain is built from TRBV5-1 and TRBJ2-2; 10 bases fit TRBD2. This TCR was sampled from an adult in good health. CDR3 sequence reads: CASSLVTSGTGELFF. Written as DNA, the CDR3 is TGCGCCAGCAGCTTAGTGACTAGCGGGACCGGGGAGCTGTTTTTT.